This record covers a single T cell receptor beta chain. Its target is not known. This entry belongs to a study of shared clonotypes between healthy human individuals. General observations from the study: Rarefaction revealed incomplete sorted-subset sequencing despite large depth. Four donors showed sharing of roughly 5% of naive CD4 clonotypes.

Assay used: immunoSEQ multiplex PCR; TCRdb lists only in-frame clones, some missing. Among 300,000 to 400,000 clones, about nine tenths were seen once, and the ten largest hold about a sixth. Trimming took 3 bases from V and 0 from J; bases not matched to a gene: 5. There are 15 residues in the CDR3. The germline V gene has CDR1 SQVTM and CDR2 ANQGSEA. The chain is built from TRBV29-1 and TRBJ1-1; 9 positions agree with TRBD1. This clonotype was obtained from a man between 18 and 35 years old in good health. What was sequenced was memory CD8+ T cells sorted from blood. Indicated subset: CD45RO+ cells pooled with CCR7-negative TemRA cells. CDR3 DNA: TGCAGCGTTGAGGACAGGGGCGTAATGAACACTGAAGCTTTCTTT. Protein: CSVEDRGVMNTEAFF.